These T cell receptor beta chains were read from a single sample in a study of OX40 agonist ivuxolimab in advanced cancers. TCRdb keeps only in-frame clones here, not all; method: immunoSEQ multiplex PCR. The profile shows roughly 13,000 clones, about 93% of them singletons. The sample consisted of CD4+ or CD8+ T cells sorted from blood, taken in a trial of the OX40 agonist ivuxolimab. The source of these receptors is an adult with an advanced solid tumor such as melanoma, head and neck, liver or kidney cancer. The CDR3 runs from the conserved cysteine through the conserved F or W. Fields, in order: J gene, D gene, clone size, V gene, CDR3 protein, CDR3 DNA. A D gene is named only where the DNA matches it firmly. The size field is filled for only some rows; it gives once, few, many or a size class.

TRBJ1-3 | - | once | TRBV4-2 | CASSQLRISGNTIYF | TGTGCCAGCAGCCAACTGCGGATCTCTGGAAACACCATATATTTT
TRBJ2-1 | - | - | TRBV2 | CASRAGTSHYNEQFF | TGTGCCAGCAGGGCCGGGACCAGCCACTACAATGAGCAGTTCTTC
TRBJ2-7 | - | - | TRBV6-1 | CASSPGQTYEQYF | TGTGCCAGCAGTCCAGGGCAAACCTACGAGCAGTACTTC
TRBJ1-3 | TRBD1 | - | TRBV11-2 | CASMGQGGNTIYF | TGTGCCAGCATGGGACAGGGAGGAAACACCATATATTTT
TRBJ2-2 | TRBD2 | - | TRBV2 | CASSPRTSLHTGELFF | TGTGCCAGCAGTCCTCGGACTAGTTTACACACCGGGGAGCTGTTTTTT
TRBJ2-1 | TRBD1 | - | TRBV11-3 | CASSWGTGPPNEQFF | TGTGCCAGCAGCTGGGGGACAGGGCCCCCCAATGAGCAGTTCTTC
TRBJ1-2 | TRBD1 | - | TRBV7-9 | CASSLNQGDRYGYTF | TGTGCCAGCAGCTTAAATCAGGGGGATCGGTATGGCTACACCTTC
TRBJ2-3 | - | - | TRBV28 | CASSLYPGADTQYF | TGTGCCAGCAGTTTGTATCCTGGGGCAGATACGCAGTATTTT
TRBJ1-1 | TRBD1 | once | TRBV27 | CASKTGMNTEAFF | TGTGCCAGTAAGACAGGGATGAACACTGAAGCTTTCTTT
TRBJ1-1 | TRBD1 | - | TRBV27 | CASSLGQSTEAFF | TGTGCCAGCAGTTTGGGACAGAGCACTGAAGCTTTCTTT
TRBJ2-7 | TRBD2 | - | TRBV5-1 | CASSSSGSHEQYF | TGCGCCAGCAGCTCTAGCGGGAGTCACGAGCAGTACTTC
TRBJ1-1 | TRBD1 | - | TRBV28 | CASSFPGGTEAFF | TGTGCCAGCAGTTTCCCAGGGGGCACTGAAGCTTTCTTT
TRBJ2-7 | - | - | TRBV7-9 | CASSLGRGPSYEQYF | TGTGCCAGCAGCTTAGGGCGGGGACCCTCCTACGAGCAGTACTTC
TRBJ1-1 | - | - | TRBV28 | CASSSRINTEAFF | TGTGCCAGCAGTTCAAGGATTAACACTGAAGCTTTCTTT
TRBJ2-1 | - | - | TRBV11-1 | CASTWDFAYNEQFF | TGTGCCAGCACCTGGGACTTTGCCTACAATGAGCAGTTCTTC
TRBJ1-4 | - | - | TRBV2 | CASSDNEKLFF | TGTGCCAGCAGTGACAATGAAAAACTGTTTTTT
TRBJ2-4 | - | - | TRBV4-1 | CASSQSGWSDSEKNIQYF | TGCGCCAGCAGCCAATCCGGTTGGTCGGACAGCGAAAAAAACATTCAGTACTTC
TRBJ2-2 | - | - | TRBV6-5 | CASSYGANTGELFF | TGTGCCAGCAGTTACGGCGCGAACACCGGGGAGCTGTTTTTT
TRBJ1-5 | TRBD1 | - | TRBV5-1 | CASSWAGGDQPQHF | TGCGCCAGCAGCTGGGCAGGGGGGGATCAGCCCCAGCATTTT
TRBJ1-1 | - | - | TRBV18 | CASSPPGAMFDTEAFF | TGTGCCAGCTCACCACCGGGGGCAATGTTCGACACTGAAGCTTTCTTT
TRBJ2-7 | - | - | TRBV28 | CASSSPQVFYEQYF | TGTGCCAGCAGTTCGCCCCAGGTTTTCTACGAGCAGTACTTC
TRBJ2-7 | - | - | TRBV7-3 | CASSPSMGYEQYF | TGTGCCAGCAGCCCCTCAATGGGCTACGAGCAGTACTTC
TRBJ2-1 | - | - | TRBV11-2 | CASSWLSTGNEQFF | TGTGCCAGCAGCTGGCTCTCCACGGGTAACGAGCAGTTCTTC
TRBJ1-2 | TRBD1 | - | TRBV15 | CATSRDLDRDYGYTF | TGTGCCACCAGCAGAGATCTGGACAGGGATTATGGCTACACCTTC
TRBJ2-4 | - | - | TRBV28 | CASSSPIEGGRKKNIQYF | TGTGCCAGCAGTTCCCCAATAGAGGGTGGCAGGAAAAAAAACATTCAGTACTTC
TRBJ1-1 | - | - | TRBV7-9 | CASSLVGFGTEAFF | TGTGCCAGCAGCTTAGTGGGATTTGGCACTGAAGCTTTCTTT
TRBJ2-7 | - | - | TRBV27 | CASRPGAAYEQYF | TGTGCCTCGCGGCCTGGGGCTGCCTACGAGCAGTACTTC
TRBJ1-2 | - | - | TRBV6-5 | CASTHGPNLDGYTF | TGTGCCAGCACCCACGGTCCGAATCTGGATGGCTACACCTTC
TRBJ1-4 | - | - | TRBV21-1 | CASSMAADNEKLFF | TGTGCCAGCAGCATGGCGGCAGATAATGAAAAACTGTTTTTT
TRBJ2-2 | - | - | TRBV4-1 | CASSQDGGVGELFF | TGCGCCAGCAGCCAAGATGGGGGCGTCGGGGAGCTGTTTTTT
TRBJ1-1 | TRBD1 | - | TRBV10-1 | CASSGQGATEAFF | TGCGCCAGCAGTGGACAGGGGGCCACTGAAGCTTTCTTT
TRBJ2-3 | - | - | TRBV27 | CASSLRQGGGTSTDTQYF | TGTGCCAGCAGTTTAAGACAGGGTGGGGGGACTAGCACAGATACGCAGTATTTT
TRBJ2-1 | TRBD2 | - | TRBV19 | CASSIWPSGSLLEQFF | TGTGCCAGTAGTATTTGGCCTAGCGGGAGCCTTCTTGAGCAGTTCTTC
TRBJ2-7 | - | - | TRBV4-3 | CASSQDKESYYEQYF | TGCGCCAGCAGCCAAGACAAGGAATCTTACTACGAGCAGTACTTC
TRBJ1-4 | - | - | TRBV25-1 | CASSEGGQGPNEKLFF | TGTGCCAGCAGTGAAGGAGGGCAGGGACCTAATGAAAAACTGTTTTTT
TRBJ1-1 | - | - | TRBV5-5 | CASSLAEDRTATEAFF | TGTGCCAGCAGCTTGGCGGAAGACAGGACCGCCACTGAAGCTTTCTTT
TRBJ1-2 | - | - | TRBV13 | CASSASAAVGNERGYTF | TGTGCCAGCAGCGCCTCGGCGGCTGTTGGGAATGAACGAGGCTACACCTTC
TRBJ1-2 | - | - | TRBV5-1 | CASSLEGYGYTF | TGCGCCAGCAGCTTGGAGGGATATGGCTACACCTTC
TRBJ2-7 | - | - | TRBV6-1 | CASSAFLAYEQYF | TGTGCCAGCAGTGCCTTCCTAGCTTACGAGCAGTACTTC
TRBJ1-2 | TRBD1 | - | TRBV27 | CASSPTGTYGYTF | TGTGCCAGCAGTCCGACAGGGACGTACGGCTACACCTTC
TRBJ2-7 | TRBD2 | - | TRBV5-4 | CASSLGLAGSYEQYF | TGTGCCAGCAGCTTGGGACTAGCGGGTTCATACGAGCAGTACTTC
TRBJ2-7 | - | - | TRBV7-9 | CASSFPDFDYEQYF | TGTGCCAGCAGCTTCCCGGACTTTGACTACGAGCAGTACTTC
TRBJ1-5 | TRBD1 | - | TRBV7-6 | CASSPYYRGANQPQHF | TGTGCCAGCAGCCCCTATTACAGGGGGGCCAATCAGCCCCAGCATTTT
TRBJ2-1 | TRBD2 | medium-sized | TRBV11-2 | CASSTPAGGQGNEQFF | TGTGCCAGCAGCACCCCGGCGGGGGGGCAGGGCAATGAGCAGTTCTTC
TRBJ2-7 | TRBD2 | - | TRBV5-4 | CASSFPGLADYEQYF | TGTGCCAGCAGCTTTCCGGGACTAGCGGATTACGAGCAGTACTTC
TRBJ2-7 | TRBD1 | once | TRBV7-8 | CASSLGGRGPGEQYF | TGTGCCAGCAGCTTAGGTGGCAGGGGGCCGGGCGAGCAGTACTTC
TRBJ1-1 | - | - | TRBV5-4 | CASSLHQPEEAFF | TGTGCCAGCAGCTTACACCAACCAGAAGAAGCTTTCTTT
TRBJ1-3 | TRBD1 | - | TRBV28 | CASTVDRGTGNTIYF | TGTGCCAGCACCGTGGACAGGGGGACTGGAAACACCATATATTTT
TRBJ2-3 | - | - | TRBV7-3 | CASSHLGGGADTQYF | TGTGCCAGCAGCCACTTGGGGGGCGGTGCAGATACGCAGTATTTT
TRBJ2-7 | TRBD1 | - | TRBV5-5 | CASSLVGQGDYEQYF | TGTGCCAGCAGCTTGGTTGGACAGGGGGACTACGAGCAGTACTTC
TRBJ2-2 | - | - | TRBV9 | CASSAKNTGELFF | TGTGCCAGCAGCGCGAAAAACACCGGGGAGCTGTTTTTT